What follows are 22 T cell receptor beta chains derived from one specimen sequenced in a study of T cells in Graves' hyperthyroidism and ophthalmopathy. TCR beta CDR3 regions were amplified from RNA. During a first-round RT-PCR of the TCR CDR3, the HTBI primer set was used. MiXCR was run by TCRdb on the multiplex PCR reads, yielding one entry per CDR3 protein. The sample holds about 520,000 distinct CDR3 sequences, less than 25% seen once. Sequencing was done on a sample of blood. The receptor set was obtained from a woman in her twenties or thirties with Graves' ophthalmopathy.

This clonotype was counted ten times or more. CDR3 amino acids: CAIQGAAGANVLTF. The CDR3, as DNA: TGTGCCATACAGGGGGCCGCTGGGGCCAACGTCCTGACTTTC. The chain has TRBV24-1 and TRBJ2-6, with 9 positions matching TRBD1. This CDR3 is built from 14 residues. CDR1 KGHDR and CDR2 SFDVKD come from the germline V gene. V shed 11 bases, J shed 2 bases, and the junction held 3 bases outside the gene matches.

This rearrangement joins TRBV6-2 or TRBV6-3 to TRBJ2-6; a weak D match, TRBD1 (6 bases). V dropped 4 bases and J dropped 2 bases, with 18 bases sitting between them. The CDR3 has 18 amino acids. CDR1 and CDR2 from the germline V gene are MNHEY and SVGEGT. The CDR3 DNA sequence: TGTGCCAGCAGTTCCTCTACTGGGGGCGGAGCTGGGGCCAACGTCCTGACTTTC. Translating gives CASSSSTGGGAGANVLTF.

The sample holds many counts of this clonotype. V is TRBV15 and J is TRBJ1-2; D gene ambiguous. Trimming cost V 5 bases and J 4 bases, with 11 bases left between them. Germline V gene data show CDR1 as LNHNV and CDR2 as YYDKDF (reference sequence). The CDR3 runs 13 residues. The CDR3 reads CATSDPVAYGYTF. Written as DNA, the CDR3 is TGTGCCACCAGCGACCCGGTGGCCTATGGCTACACCTTC.

The rearrangement joins TRBV6-1 to TRBJ1-1; D unclear. V lost 11 bases and J lost 2, with 15 bases in between. The CDR3 is 13 residues long. Germline values: CDR1 MNHNS, CDR2 SASEGT. The CDR3 DNA sequence: TGTGCCGGCATAGGACGGAGCAACACTGAAGCTTTCTTT. Protein: CAGIGRSNTEAFF.

The table lists this clonotype with many counts. DNA of the CDR3: TGTGCCAGCAGTCGGACCGCGGGGGCGAAGATACATGGCTACACCTTC. It yields the protein CASSRTAGAKIHGYTF. This rearrangement joins TRBV12-3 or TRBV12-4 to TRBJ1-2; weak D call: TRBD1 (6 bases). CDR3 length equals 16 residues. The V and J ends lost 5 bases and 6 bases respectively, with 22 bases between them.

The chain couples TRBV30 to TRBJ2-7, with TRBD1 matching 9 bases. After removal of 5 bases from V and 3 bases from J, the junction contained 11 bases not matched to a gene. The CDR3 spans 15 residues. Germline loops: CDR1 GTSNPN, CDR2 SVGIG (reference sequence). The CDR3 spells CAWVRDRATDYEQYF. In nucleotides, the CDR3 is TGTGCCTGGGTCCGGGACAGGGCTACAGACTACGAGCAGTACTTC.

The rearrangement joins TRBV29-1 to TRBJ1-1, with TRBD1 identical over 7 bases. CDR3 size: 13 residues. Trimming took 1 base from V and 4 from J; bases not matched to a gene: 3. Germline CDR1 reads SQVTM; CDR2 reads ANQGSEA. CDR3 coding DNA: TGCAGCGTTGAAGGAGACAGGGTCACTGAAGCTTTCTTT. Its protein product is CSVEGDRVTEAFF. The full variable domain, its missing parts supplied by reference TRBV29-1 and TRBJ1-1, is SAVISQKPSRDICQRGTSLTIQCQVDSQVTMMFWYRQQPGQSLTLIATANQGSEATYESGFVIDKFPISRPNLTFSTLTVSNMSPEDSSIYLCSVEGDRVTEAFFGQGTRLTVV.

This clonotype has a count of ten or more. This sequence joins TRBV7-2 and TRBJ1-1; D is undetermined. The germline V gene has CDR1 SGHTA and CDR2 FQGNSA. CDR3 length: 11 amino acids. V lost 5 bases to trimming and J lost 5 bases, with 6 bases between them. CDR3 nucleotide sequence: TGTGCCAGCAGCCAAAGAACTGAAGCTTTCTTT. Amino acid sequence: CASSQRTEAFF.

This chain joins TRBV29-1 and TRBJ2-2; 12 nucleotides align to TRBD2. CDR1 is SQVTM and CDR2 is ANQGSEA in the germline V gene. The V gene end was trimmed by 6 bases and the J gene end by 5 bases; junction bases not matched to a gene: 10. The length of the CDR3 is 16 residues. CDR3 residues: CSVETSGSTGTGELFF. In DNA form, the CDR3 reads TGCAGCGTGGAGACTAGCGGGAGCACCGGGACCGGGGAGCTGTTTTTT.

This clonotype was observed at least ten times. This sequence joins TRBV19 and TRBJ2-5, with 10 bases matching TRBD1. CDR1 is LNHDA, CDR2 SQIVND, per germline (reference sequence). V was clipped by 1 base and J by 7 bases; unmatched bases: 3. CDR3 length equals 14 residues. CDR3 DNA sequence: TGTGCCAGTAGTATAGGACAGGGGGCCGGGACCCAGTACTTC. The encoded protein is CASSIGQGAGTQYF.

This rearrangement joins TRBV9 to TRBJ2-1; D could derive from TRBD1 or TRBD2 (6 bases each). Germline values: CDR1 SGDLS, CDR2 YYNGEE. Deletions cut 3 bases from V and 9 bases from J, with 22 bases between. The CDR3 is made up of 16 amino acids. CDR3 region: CASSALGGGDWGEQFF. The CDR3 DNA follows: TGTGCCAGCAGCGCCCTTGGAGGGGGAGATTGGGGTGAGCAGTTCTTC.

J is TRBJ1-1 and V is TRBV12-3 or TRBV12-4; 7 bases fit TRBD1. V lost 7 bases, J lost 10 bases, and 9 bases stayed unmatched. The CDR3 sequence is 12 residues long. As DNA, the CDR3 is TGTGCCAGCACTCCCCAGGGGGAAATAGCTTTCTTT. Encoded protein: CASTPQGEIAFF.

This clonotype was detected many times. The J gene is TRBJ2-3, the V gene TRBV6-2 or TRBV6-3; 7 nucleotides align to TRBD1. The CDR3 is 14 residues long. CDR1 and CDR2 from the germline V gene are MNHEY and SVGEGT. After removal of 0 bases from V and 8 bases from J, the junction contained 5 bases not matched to a gene. In DNA form, the CDR3 reads TGTGCCAGCAGTTACTCGGACAGGAGAACTACGCAGTATTTT. Translated: CASSYSDRRTTQYF.

This clonotype has ten or more counts. CDR3 sequence: CAISDAGNTEAFF. CDR3 in DNA: TGTGCCATCAGTGACGCGGGGAACACTGAAGCTTTCTTT. The chain uses TRBV10-3 and TRBJ1-1; D unclear. This CDR3 has 13 amino acids. V was pared by 3 bases and J by 1 base, with 6 bases between. CDR1 is ENHRY, CDR2 SYGVKD, per germline.

This clonotype was counted many times. The CDR3 nucleotides are TGCGCCAGCAGCCCCGCTCAGGGGATCGGGGAGCTGTTTTTT. The encoded protein is CASSPAQGIGELFF. This chain joins TRBV5-1 and TRBJ2-2, with D perhaps matching TRBD1 (6 bases). With 4 bases removed from V and 7 bases from J, the gap between germline ends came to 14 bases. CDR3 size: 14 residues. Germline lookup yields CDR1 SGHRS and CDR2 YFSETQ. Full variable domain (rest looked up from reference TRBV5-1 and TRBJ2-2): KAGVTQTPRYLIKTRGQQVTLSCSPISGHRSVSWYQQTPGQGLQFLFEYFSETQRNKGNFPGRFSGRQFSNSRSEMNVSTLELGDSALYLCASSPAQGIGELFFGEGSRLTVL.

The V gene is TRBV20-1, the J gene TRBJ2-5; no firm D call. CDR3 length: 12 residues. Trimming took off 2 bases at V and 5 bases at J, with 9 bases between the two ends. The germline CDR1 and CDR2 sequences are DFQATT and SNEGSKA (reference sequence). The CDR3 nucleotides are TGCAGTGCTAGACCCCCTGGGGAGACCCAGTACTTC. Protein sequence: CSARPPGETQYF.

This clonotype was recorded at least ten times. The V call is TRBV6-5, the J call TRBJ1-1, with D perhaps TRBD1 (6 bases). This CDR3 contains 14 residues. From germline, CDR1 is MNHEY and CDR2 SVGAGI. Between the trimmed V and J ends, which lost 5 bases and 2 bases, there was a span of 12 bases. In nucleotides, the CDR3 is TGTGCCAGCAGTCCGGACAGACTCAACACTGAAGCTTTCTTT. Amino acids: CASSPDRLNTEAFF.

This clonotype appeared a few times. The J gene is TRBJ1-1, the V gene TRBV5-1; 12 positions match TRBD1. This CDR3 has 16 amino acids. Germline CDR1 reads SGHRS; CDR2 reads YFSETQ. The V segment lost 3 bases and the J segment 4 bases; nucleotides outside the gene matches: 7. CDR3: CASSSGTGGGGTEAFF. Written as DNA, the CDR3 is TGCGCCAGCAGCTCCGGGACAGGGGGCGGGGGCACTGAAGCTTTCTTT.

This clonotype turned up a few times. The rearrangement uses TRBV7-6 and TRBJ2-7; 9 bases line up with TRBD1. J lost 4 bases, V lost 6 bases, and 7 bases had no gene match. CDR3 size: 14 residues. Germline CDR1 reads SGHVS; CDR2 reads FNYEAQ. CDR3 protein: CASSRDRASYEQYF. CDR3 coding DNA: TGTGCCAGCAGTCGGGACAGGGCGAGTTACGAGCAGTACTTC.

This clonotype was seen repeatedly, ten times or more. The J gene is TRBJ1-2, the V gene TRBV30; D remains unclear. Germline values: CDR1 GTSNPN, CDR2 SVGIG (reference sequence). The CDR3 is 12 amino acids. V shed 8 bases and J shed 1 base, with 11 bases lying between them. As DNA, the CDR3 is TGTGCCCGGATGTTGGGTAACTATGGCTACACCTTC. It yields the protein CARMLGNYGYTF.

V usage is TRBV11-2 and J usage is TRBJ2-5; D gene ambiguous. The CDR3 totals 15 residues. Looked up from germline, CDR1 is SGHAT and CDR2 is FQNNGV. V was cut by 1 base and J by 2 bases, with 11 bases left in between. The CDR3 region has the DNA TGTGCCAGCAGCTTAGCTTGGACGGAGCAAGAGACCCAGTACTTC. Translating it yields CASSLAWTEQETQYF.

This clonotype was counted ten times or more. The chain links TRBV6-5 to TRBJ2-7, with D possibly TRBD2 on 5 matching bases. CDR1 MNHEY and CDR2 SVGAGI come from the germline V gene. Trimming stripped 4 bases from V and 2 bases from J, with 6 bases between. This CDR3 contains 12 residues. The CDR3: CASSSGTYEQYF. For the CDR3, the DNA is TGTGCCAGCAGTTCCGGGACCTACGAGCAGTACTTC.